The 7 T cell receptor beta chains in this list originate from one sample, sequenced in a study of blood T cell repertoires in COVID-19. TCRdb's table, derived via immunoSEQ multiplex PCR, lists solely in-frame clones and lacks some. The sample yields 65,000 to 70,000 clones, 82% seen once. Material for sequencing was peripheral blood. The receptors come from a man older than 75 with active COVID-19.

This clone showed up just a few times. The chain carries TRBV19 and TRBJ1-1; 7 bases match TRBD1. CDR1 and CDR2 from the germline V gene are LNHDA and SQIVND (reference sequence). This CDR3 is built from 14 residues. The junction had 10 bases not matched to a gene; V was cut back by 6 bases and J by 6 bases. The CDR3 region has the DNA TGTGCCAGTAGCCTATTACAGGGGAGCGCTGAAGCTTTCTTT. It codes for CASSLLQGSAEAFF.

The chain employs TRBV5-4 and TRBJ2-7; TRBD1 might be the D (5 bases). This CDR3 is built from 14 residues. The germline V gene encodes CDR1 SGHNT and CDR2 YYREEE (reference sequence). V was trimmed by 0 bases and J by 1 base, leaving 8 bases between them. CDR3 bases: TGTGCCAGCAGCTTGGAGACAGTTTCCTACGAGCAGTACTTC. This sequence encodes CASSLETVSYEQYF.

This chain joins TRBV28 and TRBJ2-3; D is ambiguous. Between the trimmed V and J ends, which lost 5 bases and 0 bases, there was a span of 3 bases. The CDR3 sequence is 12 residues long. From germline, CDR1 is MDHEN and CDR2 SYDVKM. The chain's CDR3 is CASSTSTDTQYF. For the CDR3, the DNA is TGTGCCAGCAGTACTAGCACAGATACGCAGTATTTT.

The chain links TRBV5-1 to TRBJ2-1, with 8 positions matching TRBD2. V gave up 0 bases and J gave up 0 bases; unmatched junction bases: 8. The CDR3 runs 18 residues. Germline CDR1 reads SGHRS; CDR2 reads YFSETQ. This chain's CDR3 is CASSLGGGLPSSYNEQFF. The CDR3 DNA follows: TGCGCCAGCAGCTTGGGCGGGGGGTTGCCAAGCTCCTACAATGAGCAGTTCTTC.

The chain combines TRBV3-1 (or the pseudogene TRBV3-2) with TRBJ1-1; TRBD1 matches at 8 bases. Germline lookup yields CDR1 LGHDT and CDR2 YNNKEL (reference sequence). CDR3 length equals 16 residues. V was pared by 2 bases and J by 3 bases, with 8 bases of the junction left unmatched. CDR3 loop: CASSQPGQVGHTEAFF. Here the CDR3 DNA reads TGTGCCAGCAGCCAACCGGGACAGGTTGGACACACTGAAGCTTTCTTT.

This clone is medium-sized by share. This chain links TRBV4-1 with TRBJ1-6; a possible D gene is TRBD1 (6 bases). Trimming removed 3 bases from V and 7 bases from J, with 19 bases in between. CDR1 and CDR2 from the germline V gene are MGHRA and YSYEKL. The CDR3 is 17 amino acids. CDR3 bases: TGCGCCAGCAGCCATCTCCTGTCCCGGGACAAGAATTCACCCCTCCACTTT. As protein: CASSHLLSRDKNSPLHF.

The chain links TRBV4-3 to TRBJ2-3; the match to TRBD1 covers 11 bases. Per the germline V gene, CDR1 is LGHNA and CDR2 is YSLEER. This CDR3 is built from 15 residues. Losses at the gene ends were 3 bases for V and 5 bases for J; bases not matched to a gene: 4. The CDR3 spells CASSQDRGQGDTQYF. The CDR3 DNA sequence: TGCGCCAGCAGCCAGGACAGGGGGCAGGGAGATACGCAGTATTTT.